This is a list of T cell receptor beta chains from one sample in a study of cytomegalovirus exposure and HLA in healthy donors. TCRdb's copy holds only in-frame clones and misses some; the assay was immunoSEQ multiplex PCR. This table holds approximately 200,000 clones, around 74% found once. The sample comprised PBMCs. The receptors come from a girl aged 10 to 17 in good health and CMV-seropositive. The CDR3 runs from the conserved cysteine through the conserved F or W. D genes are given only for firm matches. Clone size is not always given. Where it is, it says once, few, many or a class for expanded clones.

CDR3aa: CASSSTPGPNTDTQYF
CDR3nt: TGTGCCAGCAGCTCGACCCCAGGTCCCAACACAGATACGCAGTATTTT
j_gene: TRBJ2-3
v_gene: TRBV7-7
abundance: .
d_gene: .

CDR3aa: CASSQRLADNTGELFF
CDR3nt: TGTGCCAGCAGCCAGCGACTAGCGGACAACACCGGGGAGCTGTTTTTT
j_gene: TRBJ2-2
v_gene: TRBV4-2
abundance: few
d_gene: TRBD2

CDR3aa: CATAGANSYNEQFF
CDR3nt: TGTGCCACTGCGGGGGCAAACTCTTACAATGAGCAGTTCTTC
j_gene: TRBJ2-1
v_gene: TRBV19
abundance: .
d_gene: .

CDR3aa: CASSLIRGKTFGGDTQYF
CDR3nt: TGTGCCAGCAGCTTAATTCGGGGTAAGACCTTCGGGGGAGATACGCAGTATTTT
j_gene: TRBJ2-3
v_gene: TRBV7-2
abundance: .
d_gene: .

CDR3aa: CASSLGQGGNYEQYF
CDR3nt: TGCGCCAGCAGCCTCGGACAGGGAGGGAACTACGAGCAGTACTTC
j_gene: TRBJ2-7
v_gene: TRBV4-3
abundance: few
d_gene: .

CDR3aa: CASRAMDSLFGDTQYF
CDR3nt: TGTGCCAGCAGGGCGATGGACAGTCTTTTTGGAGATACGCAGTATTTT
j_gene: TRBJ2-3
v_gene: TRBV2
abundance: few
d_gene: .

CDR3aa: CATSRDSGKGGGYTF
CDR3nt: TGTGCCACCAGCAGAGACTCAGGGAAAGGCGGAGGCTACACCTTC
j_gene: TRBJ1-2
v_gene: TRBV15
abundance: .
d_gene: .

CDR3aa: CSAVSSPEQFF
CDR3nt: TGCAGTGCTGTAAGCTCACCTGAGCAGTTCTTC
j_gene: TRBJ2-1
v_gene: TRBV20-1
abundance: .
d_gene: .

CDR3aa: CASSLTGGTEAFF
CDR3nt: TGTGCCAGCAGCCTAACAGGGGGCACTGAAGCTTTCTTT
j_gene: TRBJ1-1
v_gene: TRBV5-4
abundance: .
d_gene: TRBD1

CDR3aa: CASSPRFSGSPLHF
CDR3nt: TGTGCCAGCAGTCCCCGGTTCTCGGGTTCACCCCTCCACTTT
j_gene: TRBJ1-6
v_gene: TRBV28
abundance: once
d_gene: .

CDR3aa: CASSLGTQNKQYF
CDR3nt: TGTGCCAGCAGCTTAGGGACACAGAACAAGCAGTACTTC
j_gene: TRBJ2-7
v_gene: TRBV7-6
abundance: few
d_gene: .

CDR3aa: CASSLAIRDREFF
CDR3nt: TGTGCCAGCAGCTTAGCGATCCGGGACAGGGAGTTCTTC
j_gene: TRBJ2-1
v_gene: TRBV7-9
abundance: .
d_gene: TRBD1

CDR3aa: CASSLLGTPSSGNTIYF
CDR3nt: TGTGCCAGCAGCCTCCTCGGGACACCCAGCTCTGGAAACACCATATATTTT
j_gene: TRBJ1-3
v_gene: TRBV7-2
abundance: .
d_gene: .

CDR3aa: CASSSLGEGTDTQYF
CDR3nt: TGTGCCAGCAGTTCCCTGGGGGAGGGCACAGATACGCAGTATTTT
j_gene: TRBJ2-3
v_gene: TRBV27
abundance: .
d_gene: .

CDR3aa: CASSRRGEWGAKNSPLHF
CDR3nt: TGTGCCAGCTCACGACGGGGGGAGTGGGGGGCGAAGAATTCACCCCTCCACTTT
j_gene: TRBJ1-6
v_gene: TRBV18
abundance: .
d_gene: .

CDR3aa: CASSLTSGRYEQYF
CDR3nt: TGTGCCAGCAGCTTAACTTCAGGGAGGTACGAGCAGTACTTC
j_gene: TRBJ2-7
v_gene: TRBV7-6
abundance: .
d_gene: .

CDR3aa: CASFAGPGSSYEQYF
CDR3nt: TGTGCCAGCTTCGCGGGCCCCGGTAGCTCCTACGAGCAGTACTTC
j_gene: TRBJ2-7
v_gene: TRBV27
abundance: .
d_gene: .

CDR3aa: CASSYARQAPTFF
CDR3nt: TGTGCCAGCAGTTACGCCCGACAGGCCCCCACTTTCTTT
j_gene: TRBJ1-1
v_gene: TRBV6-5
abundance: .
d_gene: .

CDR3aa: CASSAWDSSYEQYF
CDR3nt: TGTGCCAGCAGCGCGTGGGACAGCTCCTACGAGCAGTACTTC
j_gene: TRBJ2-7
v_gene: TRBV7-8
abundance: .
d_gene: TRBD1

CDR3aa: CATYRKERGNEQFF
CDR3nt: TGCGCCACCTACAGGAAGGAGCGGGGGAATGAGCAGTTCTTC
j_gene: TRBJ2-1
v_gene: TRBV10-1
abundance: .
d_gene: TRBD2

CDR3aa: CASSFLDRATYEQYF
CDR3nt: TGCGCCAGCAGCTTCCTAGACAGGGCCACCTACGAGCAGTACTTC
j_gene: TRBJ2-7
v_gene: TRBV5-1
abundance: few
d_gene: TRBD1

CDR3aa: CSVERQGGGGYTF
CDR3nt: TGCAGCGTTGAAAGACAGGGGGGAGGCGGCTACACCTTC
j_gene: TRBJ1-2
v_gene: TRBV29-1
abundance: .
d_gene: TRBD1

CDR3aa: CASSVGTLGGAFNEQFF
CDR3nt: TGTGCCAGCAGCGTGGGGACCCTCGGGGGGGCCTTCAATGAGCAGTTCTTC
j_gene: TRBJ2-1
v_gene: TRBV7-8
abundance: few
d_gene: TRBD2

CDR3aa: CAWSGHGPETQYF
CDR3nt: TGTGCCTGGAGTGGCCATGGCCCAGAGACCCAGTACTTC
j_gene: TRBJ2-5
v_gene: TRBV30
abundance: .
d_gene: .